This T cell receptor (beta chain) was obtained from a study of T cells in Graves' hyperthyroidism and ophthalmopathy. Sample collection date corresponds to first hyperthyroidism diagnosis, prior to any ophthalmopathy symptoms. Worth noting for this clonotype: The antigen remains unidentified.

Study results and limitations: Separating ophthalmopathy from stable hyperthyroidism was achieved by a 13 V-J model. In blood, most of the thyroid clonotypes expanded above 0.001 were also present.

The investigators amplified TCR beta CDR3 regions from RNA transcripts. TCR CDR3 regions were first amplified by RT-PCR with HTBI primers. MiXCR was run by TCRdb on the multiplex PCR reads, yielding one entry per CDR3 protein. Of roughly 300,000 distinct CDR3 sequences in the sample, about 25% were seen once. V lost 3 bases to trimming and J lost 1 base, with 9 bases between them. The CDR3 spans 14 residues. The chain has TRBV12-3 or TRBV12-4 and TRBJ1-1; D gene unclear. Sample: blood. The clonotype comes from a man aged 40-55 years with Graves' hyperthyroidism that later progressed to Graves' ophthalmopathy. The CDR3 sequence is CASSFPRENTEAFF. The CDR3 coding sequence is TGTGCCAGCAGTTTTCCAAGGGAGAACACTGAAGCTTTCTTT.